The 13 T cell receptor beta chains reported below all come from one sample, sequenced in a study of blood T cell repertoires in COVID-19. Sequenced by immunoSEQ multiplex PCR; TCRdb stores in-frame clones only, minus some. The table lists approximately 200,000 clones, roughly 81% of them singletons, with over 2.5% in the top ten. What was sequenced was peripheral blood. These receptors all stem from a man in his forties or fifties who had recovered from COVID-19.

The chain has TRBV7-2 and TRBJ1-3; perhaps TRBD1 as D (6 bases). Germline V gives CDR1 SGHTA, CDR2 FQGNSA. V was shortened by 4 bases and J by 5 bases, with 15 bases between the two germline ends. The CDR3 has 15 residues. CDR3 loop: CASSSGVEARNTIYF. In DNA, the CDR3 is TGTGCCAGCAGCTCAGGGGTAGAGGCAAGAAACACCATATATTTT.

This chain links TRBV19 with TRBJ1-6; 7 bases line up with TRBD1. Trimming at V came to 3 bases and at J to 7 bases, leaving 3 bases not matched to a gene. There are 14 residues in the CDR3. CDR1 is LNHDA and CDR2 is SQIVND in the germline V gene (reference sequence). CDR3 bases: TGTGCCAGTAGTATTTGGGACAGAAATTCACCCCTCCACTTT. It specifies CASSIWDRNSPLHF. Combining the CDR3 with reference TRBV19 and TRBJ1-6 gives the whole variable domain DGGITQSPKYLFRKEGQNVTLSCEQNLNHDAMYWYRQDPGQGLRLIYYSQIVNDFQKGDIAEGYSVSREKKESFPLTVTSAQKNPTAFYLCASSIWDRNSPLHFGNGTRLTVT.

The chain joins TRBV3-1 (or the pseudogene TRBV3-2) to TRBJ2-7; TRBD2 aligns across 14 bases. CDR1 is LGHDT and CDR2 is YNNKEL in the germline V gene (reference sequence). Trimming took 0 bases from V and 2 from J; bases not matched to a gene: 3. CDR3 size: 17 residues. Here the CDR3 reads CASSQDRLAGGPYEQYF. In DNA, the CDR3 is TGTGCCAGCAGCCAAGATCGACTAGCGGGAGGGCCCTACGAGCAGTACTTC.

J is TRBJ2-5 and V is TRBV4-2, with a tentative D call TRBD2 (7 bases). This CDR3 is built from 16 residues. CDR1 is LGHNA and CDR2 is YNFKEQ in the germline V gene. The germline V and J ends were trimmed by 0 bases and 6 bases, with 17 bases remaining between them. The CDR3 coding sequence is TGTGCCAGCAGCCAAGAAAGAGGGGGAGGGAAACAGACCCAGTACTTC. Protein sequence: CASSQERGGGKQTQYF.

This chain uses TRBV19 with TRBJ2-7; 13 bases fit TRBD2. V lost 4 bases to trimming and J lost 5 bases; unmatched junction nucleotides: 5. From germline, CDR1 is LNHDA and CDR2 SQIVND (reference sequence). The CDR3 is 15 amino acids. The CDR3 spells CASSTRTSGSHEQYF. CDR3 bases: TGTGCCAGTAGTACCCGGACTAGCGGGAGTCACGAGCAGTACTTC.

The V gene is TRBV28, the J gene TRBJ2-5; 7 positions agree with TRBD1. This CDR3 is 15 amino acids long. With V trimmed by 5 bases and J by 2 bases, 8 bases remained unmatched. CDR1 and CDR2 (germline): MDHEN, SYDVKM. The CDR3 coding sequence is TGTGCCAGCAGTAGAACAGGGGCTGCGCAAGAGACCCAGTACTTC. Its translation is CASSRTGAAQETQYF.

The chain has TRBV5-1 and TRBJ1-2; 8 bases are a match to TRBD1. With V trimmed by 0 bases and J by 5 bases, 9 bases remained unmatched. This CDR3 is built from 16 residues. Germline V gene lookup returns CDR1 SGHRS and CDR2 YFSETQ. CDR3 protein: CASSLDGTGTRYGYTF. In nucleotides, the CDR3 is TGCGCCAGCAGCTTGGATGGGACAGGAACCAGGTATGGCTACACCTTC.

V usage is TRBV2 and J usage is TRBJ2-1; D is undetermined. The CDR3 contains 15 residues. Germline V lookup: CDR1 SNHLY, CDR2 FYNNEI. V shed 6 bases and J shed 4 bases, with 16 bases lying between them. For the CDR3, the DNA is TGTGCCAGCAGGGAGTCCCCGGAAACTTACAATGAGCAGTTCTTC. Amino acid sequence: CASRESPETYNEQFF.

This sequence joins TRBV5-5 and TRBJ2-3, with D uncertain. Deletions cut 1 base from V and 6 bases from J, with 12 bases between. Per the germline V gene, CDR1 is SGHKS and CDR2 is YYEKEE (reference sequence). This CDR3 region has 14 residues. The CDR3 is CASSLYSGGDTQYF. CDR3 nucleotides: TGTGCCAGCAGCTTGTATTCGGGTGGCGATACGCAGTATTTT.

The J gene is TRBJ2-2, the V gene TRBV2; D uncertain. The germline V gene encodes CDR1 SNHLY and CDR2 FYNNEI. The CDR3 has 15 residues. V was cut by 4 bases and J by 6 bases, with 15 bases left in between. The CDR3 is CASSGYVSSSGELFF. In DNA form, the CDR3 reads TGTGCCAGCAGTGGTTATGTGTCCAGTTCCGGGGAGCTGTTTTTT.

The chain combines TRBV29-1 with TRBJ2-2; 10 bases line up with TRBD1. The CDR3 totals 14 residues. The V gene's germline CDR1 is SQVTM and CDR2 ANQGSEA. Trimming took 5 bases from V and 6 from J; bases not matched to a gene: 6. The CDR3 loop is CSVRDRGKAGELFF. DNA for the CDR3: TGCAGCGTTCGGGACAGGGGAAAGGCCGGGGAGCTGTTTTTT.

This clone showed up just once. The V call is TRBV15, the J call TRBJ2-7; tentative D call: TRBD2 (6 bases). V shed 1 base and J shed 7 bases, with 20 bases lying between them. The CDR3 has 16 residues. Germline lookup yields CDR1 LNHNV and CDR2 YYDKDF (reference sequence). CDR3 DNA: TGTGCCACCAGCAGAGCTCCGGGAGCAAATGGATTGGAGCAGTACTTC. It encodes CATSRAPGANGLEQYF.

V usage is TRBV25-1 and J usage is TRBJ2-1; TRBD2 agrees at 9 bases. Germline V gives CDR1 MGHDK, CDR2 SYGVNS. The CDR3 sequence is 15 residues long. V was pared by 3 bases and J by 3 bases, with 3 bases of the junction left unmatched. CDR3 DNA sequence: TGTGCCAGCAGTGAGCTAGCGGGAAACTACAATGAGCAGTTCTTC. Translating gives CASSELAGNYNEQFF. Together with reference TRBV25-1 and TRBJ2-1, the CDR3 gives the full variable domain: EADIYQTPRYLVIGTGKKITLECSQTMGHDKMYWYQQDPGMELHLIHYSYGVNSTEKGDLSSESTVSRIRTEHFPLTLESARPSHTSQYLCASSELAGNYNEQFFGPGTRLTVL.